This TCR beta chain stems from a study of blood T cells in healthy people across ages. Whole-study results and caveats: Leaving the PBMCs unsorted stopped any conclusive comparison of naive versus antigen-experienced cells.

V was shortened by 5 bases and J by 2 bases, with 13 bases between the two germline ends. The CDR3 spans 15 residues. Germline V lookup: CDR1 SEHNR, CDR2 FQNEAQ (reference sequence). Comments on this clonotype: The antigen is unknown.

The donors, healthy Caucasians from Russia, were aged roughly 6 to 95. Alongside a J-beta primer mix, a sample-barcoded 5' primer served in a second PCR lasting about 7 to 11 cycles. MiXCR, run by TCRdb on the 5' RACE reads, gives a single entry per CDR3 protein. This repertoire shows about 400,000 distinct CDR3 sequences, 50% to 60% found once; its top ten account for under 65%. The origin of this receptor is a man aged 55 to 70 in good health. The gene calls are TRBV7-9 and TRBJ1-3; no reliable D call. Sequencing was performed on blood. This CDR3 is CASSLQVSAGNTIYF. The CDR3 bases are TGTGCCAGCAGCCTCCAGGTCTCAGCTGGAAACACCATATATTTT.